This T cell receptor beta chain was observed in a study of monozygotic twins with inflammatory bowel disease. TCRdb reprocessed the 5' RACE reads, keeping one entry per CDR3 protein, no DNA. This repertoire includes some 440,000 distinct CDR3 sequences. General study points: No distinction between different T cell subtypes was possible.

The CDR3 runs to 15 residues. The germline gives CDR1 SNHLY, CDR2 FYNNEI. Concerning this clonotype: Its specificity is unknown.

The J gene is TRBJ2-5, the V gene TRBV2; no DNA is available, so the TRBD2 call from TCRdb remains unchecked. The receptor was derived from a human donor with ulcerative colitis or Crohn's disease, or a healthy co-twin of an affected twin (not recorded which). Sample: blood. CDR3 region: CASFQPAGGRKTQYF.